The 10 T cell receptor beta chains below were found in one sample sequenced in a study of T cells after yellow fever vaccination. From the 5' RACE reads, TCRdb called clonotypes with MiXCR, one entry per CDR3 protein. The repertoire includes more than 75,000 distinct CDR3 sequences, under 9% of them detected once, and approximately 17% sits in the top ten. This material consisted of CD8+ T cells not binding an NS4B(214-222) dextramer, sorted from PBMCs, taken less than 16 days after the first yellow fever vaccination. The receptor set was obtained from a man aged 18 to 29 who received the YFV17D yellow fever vaccine.

This rearrangement joins TRBV6-5 to TRBJ2-7; D not resolved. CDR1 is MNHEY, CDR2 SVGAGI, per germline. V lost 1 base and J 3 bases, leaving 16 bases between the germline ends. The CDR3 contains 16 residues. CDR3 nucleotides: TGTGCCAGCAGTTACTTGACGTCGCGATCCTTCTACGAGCAGTACTTC. Translating gives CASSYLTSRSFYEQYF.

The CDR3 region has the DNA TGTGCCAGCAGCTTAGGGGGTCCCCTCCGGGCAAAGATTTTGGCGGATGAGCAGTTCTTC. Protein sequence: CASSLGGPLRAKILADEQFF. The gene calls are TRBV11-2 and TRBJ2-1; D is undetermined. Per germline, CDR1 SGHAT and CDR2 FQNNGV. This CDR3 region has 20 residues. Trimming cost V 1 base and J 8 bases, with 30 bases left between them. Combining the CDR3 with reference TRBV11-2 and TRBJ2-1 gives the whole variable domain EAGVAQSPRYKIIEKRQSVAFWCNPISGHATLYWYQQILGQGPKLLIQFQNNGVVDDSQLPKDRFSAERLKGVDSTLKIQPAKLEDSAVYLCASSLGGPLRAKILADEQFFGPGTRLTVL.

The chain recombines TRBV20-1 with TRBJ2-1, with a tentative D call TRBD2 (7 bases). Germline CDR1 reads DFQATT; CDR2 reads SNEGSKA (reference sequence). Trimming took 3 bases from V and 6 from J, leaving 9 bases between them. This CDR3 spans 12 amino acids. The CDR3 DNA follows: TGCAGTGCTAGTCGGGGGGCCAATGAGCAGTTCTTC. Its protein is CSASRGANEQFF.

In its sample, this clonotype was seen a few times. This chain joins TRBV7-8 and TRBJ2-5; 7 nucleotides align to TRBD1. The V gene end was trimmed by 9 bases and the J gene end by 3 bases; junction bases not matched to a gene: 7. Germline V lookup: CDR1 SGHVS, CDR2 FQNEAQ. The CDR3 has 13 amino acids. The CDR3 protein is CARWTGVEETQYF. The CDR3 DNA reads TGTGCCAGGTGGACAGGCGTTGAAGAGACCCAGTACTTC.

This chain connects TRBV11-2 to TRBJ2-2; weak D call: TRBD2 (6 bases). CDR1 and CDR2 from the germline V gene are SGHAT and FQNNGV. V gave up 2 bases and J gave up 3 bases, with 13 bases separating them. This CDR3 spans 16 amino acids. CDR3 protein: CASSLNPGLHTGELFF. CDR3 coding DNA: TGTGCCAGCAGCTTAAATCCGGGACTGCACACCGGGGAGCTGTTTTTT.

The rearrangement joins TRBV13 to TRBJ2-2; D gene unclear. This CDR3 has 12 residues. Trimming took off 4 bases at V and 5 bases at J, with 5 bases between the two ends. Germline V lookup: CDR1 PRHDT, CDR2 FYEKMQ (reference sequence). The CDR3: CASSSSTGELFF. The DNA of the CDR3 is TGTGCCAGCAGCTCCAGTACCGGGGAGCTGTTTTTT. Using reference TRBV13 and TRBJ2-2 for the parts outside the CDR3, the full variable domain is AAGVIQSPRHLIKEKRETATLKCYPIPRHDTVYWYQQGPGQDPQFLISFYEKMQSDKGSIPDRFSAQQFSDYHSELNMSSLELGDSALYFCASSSSTGELFFGEGSRLTVL.

This clonotype turned up a few times. The V call is TRBV4-1, the J call TRBJ1-6; a possible D gene is TRBD1 (6 bases). V lost 0 bases and J lost 9, with 12 bases in between. Germline CDR1 reads MGHRA; CDR2 reads YSYEKL. The CDR3 is made up of 15 amino acids. The CDR3 nucleotides read TGCGCCAGCAGCCAAGACCCAGGGGTCAGTTCACCCCTCCACTTT. The encoded protein is CASSQDPGVSSPLHF.

This clonotype has more than one count but fewer than ten. The chain couples TRBV29-1 to TRBJ2-2, with TRBD1 as a possible D gene (5 bases). Germline CDR1 and CDR2: SQVTM and ANQGSEA. Trimming left V 4 bases short and J 2 bases short, with 14 bases between. The CDR3 runs 15 residues. The CDR3 DNA follows: TGCAGCGTTGTTTCTGGCAGGGTAAACACCGGGGAGCTGTTTTTT. It translates to CSVVSGRVNTGELFF.

The chain joins TRBV29-1 to TRBJ2-3; 7 positions match TRBD2. CDR3 length: 14 residues. The germline V gene encodes CDR1 SQVTM and CDR2 ANQGSEA. V shed 2 bases, J shed 4 bases, and the junction held 6 bases outside the gene matches. The DNA of the CDR3 is TGCAGCGTTGAATTAGGGAGGGTATCAGATACGCAGTATTTT. Amino acids: CSVELGRVSDTQYF.

This clonotype occurred a few times. The CDR3 coding sequence is TGTGCCATCAGTGAACCGGGGAGTGACGGGGAGACCCAGTACTTC. Protein: CAISEPGSDGETQYF. This chain connects TRBV10-3 to TRBJ2-5; D may be TRBD2 (5 bases). Trimming took off 3 bases at V and 5 bases at J, with 16 bases between the two ends. Germline assignment: CDR1 ENHRY and CDR2 SYGVKD. This CDR3 has 15 residues.